The 14 T cell receptor beta chains below were found in one sample sequenced in a study of CD8 T cells in ankylosing spondylitis (dated by TCRdb to the late 2010s). The study at large found these results: Blood from ankylosing spondylitis patients appeared to be characterized by a TCR beta motif made up of fewer than ten highly homologous amino acid variants.

Library preparation was by 5' RACE. The sequencing machine was an Illumina HiSeq 2500. Through fastp at Q25 and MiXCR, TCRdb rebuilt clones from the public reads, retaining in-frame beta chains. Rows with one shared CDR3 protein collapse into an entry with the most common genes and DNA. The sample yields roughly 490,000 distinct CDR3 sequences; less than 6% were counted once. The ten biggest clones cover around 3.4% of the sample. No cognate antigen is known for these TCRs. Sequencing was done on a sample of blood, either unsorted or a sorted T cell fraction (not recorded which). These receptors originate from a male donor with ankylosing spondylitis.

As concerns this clonotype: A single base separates this from a much larger clone, so it may be a read error. The chain has TRBV27 and TRBJ2-5; D is ambiguous. The CDR3 consists of 14 residues. Germline lookup yields CDR1 MNHEY and CDR2 SMNVEV (reference sequence). CDR3 nucleotide sequence: TGTGCCGGCAGTTTGTCCCTAAGTGGGGAGACCCAGTACTTC. It translates to CAGSLSLSGETQYF.

This clonotype was counted at least ten times. This chain uses TRBV20-1 with TRBJ2-5; maybe TRBD2 (6 bases). Germline CDR1 DFQATT, CDR2 SNEGSKA (reference sequence). The CDR3 is made up of 14 amino acids. The V gene lost 3 bases and the J gene lost 5 bases, with 16 bases spanning the gap. DNA for the CDR3: TGCAGTGCTAGTTTGGCGGGGCCCGGGGAGACCCAGTACTTC. It is translated as CSASLAGPGETQYF.

Many counts were recorded for this clonotype. CDR3 coding DNA: TGTGCCAGCAGTTTAGCGACATTGAGGTCTGGTGAAGCTTTCTTT. Amino acids: CASSLATLRSGEAFF. The chain combines TRBV12-3 or TRBV12-4 with TRBJ1-1, with D unclear. The CDR3 spans 15 residues. Trimming cost V 0 bases and J 7 bases, with 15 bases left between them.

In its sample, this clonotype was seen many times. The rearrangement uses TRBV3-1 and TRBJ1-5; no firm D call. The CDR3 consists of 14 residues. Trimming removed 4 bases from V and 4 bases from J, with 11 bases in between. Germline assignment: CDR1 LGHDT and CDR2 YNNKEL (reference sequence). The CDR3 loop is CASSPRPGNQPQHF. The CDR3 nucleotides read TGTGCCAGCAGCCCAAGGCCGGGGAATCAGCCCCAGCATTTT.

This clonotype occurred many times. This sequence joins TRBV10-3 and TRBJ2-7, with 7 bases that match TRBD1. Germline V gene data show CDR1 as ENHRY and CDR2 as SYGVKD. The J segment lost 7 bases and the V segment lost 3 bases, leaving 3 bases of the junction unmatched. The CDR3 consists of 12 residues. CDR3 coding DNA: TGTGCCATCAGTGAAGGGGGCAAGGAGCAGTACTTC. Its protein product is CAISEGGKEQYF.

The sample holds many counts of this clonotype. The rearrangement links TRBV2 to TRBJ1-2; D is undetermined. In germline, CDR1 is SNHLY, CDR2 FYNNEI. Trimming removed 0 bases at V and 2 bases at J, with 7 bases between. The CDR3 covers 14 residues. CDR3 nucleotides: TGTGCCAGCAGTGAAGCGCAAGAGAACTATGGCTACACCTTC. Its protein product is CASSEAQENYGYTF. The full variable domain, with the rest looked up from reference TRBV2 and TRBJ1-2, is EPEVTQTPSHQVTQMGQEVILRCVPISNHLYFYWYRQILGQKVEFLVSFYNNEISEKSEIFDDQFSVERPDGSNFTLKIRSTKLEDSAMYFCASSEAQENYGYTFGSGTRLTVV.

This clonotype was counted ten times or more. The V and J genes are TRBV10-3 and TRBJ1-1; 9 positions agree with TRBD1. The CDR3 consists of 14 residues. With 10 bases clipped from V and 0 bases from J, the junction kept 6 bases outside the gene matches. The germline V gene encodes CDR1 ENHRY and CDR2 SYGVKD. CDR3 nucleotide sequence: TGTGCCAGCACAGGGGGCGAGGTGAACACTGAAGCTTTCTTT. It yields the protein CASTGGEVNTEAFF.

Ten or more counts support this clonotype. The CDR3 reads CASSRDSDSYEQYF. In nucleotides, the CDR3 is TGTGCCAGCAGCCGGGACTCGGACTCCTACGAGCAGTACTTC. The chain uses TRBV7-9 and TRBJ2-7, with a tentative D call TRBD2 (6 bases). Germline V gene data show CDR1 as SEHNR and CDR2 as FQNEAQ (reference sequence). Trimming shortened V by 5 bases and J by 0 bases, and 11 bases separated the two germline ends. The CDR3 has 14 amino acids.

The chain uses TRBV20-1 and TRBJ1-5; D gene uncertain. With 5 bases removed from V and 3 bases from J, the gap between germline ends came to 11 bases. The CDR3 covers 13 residues. Germline V CDR1 and CDR2: DFQATT, SNEGSKA (reference sequence). CDR3 nucleotide sequence: TGCAGTGCTCCCGGCAGTCTCAATCAGCCCCAGCATTTT. Translated: CSAPGSLNQPQHF.

This clonotype was counted only a few times. The chain combines TRBV4-1 with TRBJ2-7; 12 bases line up with TRBD2. This CDR3 contains 16 residues. Germline assignment: CDR1 MGHRA and CDR2 YSYEKL. J lost 1 base, V lost 8 bases, and 9 bases had no gene match. The CDR3 DNA sequence: TGCGCCAGCGCTCCACTAGCGGGGGGTTATTCCTACGAGCAGTACTTC. Its translation: CASAPLAGGYSYEQYF.

The sample holds many counts of this clonotype. This chain connects TRBV15 to TRBJ1-1; D possibly corresponds to TRBD1 (5 bases). V dropped 2 bases and J dropped 4 bases, with 17 bases sitting between them. Looked up from germline, CDR1 is LNHNV and CDR2 is YYDKDF (reference sequence). The CDR3 contains 16 residues. CDR3: CATSRQTEGPVTEAFF. The CDR3, as DNA: TGTGCCACCAGCAGACAAACGGAGGGGCCCGTCACTGAAGCTTTCTTT.

In its sample, this clonotype was seen many times. V and J are TRBV24-1 and TRBJ2-7, with 11 positions matching TRBD2. Trimming cost V 4 bases and J 5 bases; bases outside gene matches: 3. This CDR3 is 14 amino acids long. Germline-derived CDR1 and CDR2 are KGHDR and SFDVKD. In DNA form, the CDR3 reads TGTGCCACCAGTGAGACTAGCGGGAAGCACGAGCAGTACTTC. This codes for CATSETSGKHEQYF.

In this sample, this clonotype turned up many times. This rearrangement joins TRBV4-3 to TRBJ2-7; unclear D gene. CDR3 length equals 15 residues. The ends were cut back, 0 bases at V and 2 bases at J, with 11 bases in the middle. CDR1 is LGHNA, CDR2 YSLEER, per germline. The CDR3: CASSQEASTTYEQYF. The CDR3 region has the DNA TGCGCCAGCAGCCAAGAGGCCAGCACTACCTACGAGCAGTACTTC.

This clonotype was found many times. V is TRBV4-3 and J is TRBJ2-1; TRBD2 aligns across 9 bases. CDR3 length: 16 residues. After removal of 1 base from V and 9 bases from J, the junction contained 10 bases not matched to a gene. Germline V gives CDR1 LGHNA, CDR2 YSLEER. CDR3 nucleotide sequence: TGCGCCAGCAGCCAAGTCCGCGGGAGGGCCTTCGGTGAGCAGTTCTTC. Translating gives CASSQVRGRAFGEQFF.